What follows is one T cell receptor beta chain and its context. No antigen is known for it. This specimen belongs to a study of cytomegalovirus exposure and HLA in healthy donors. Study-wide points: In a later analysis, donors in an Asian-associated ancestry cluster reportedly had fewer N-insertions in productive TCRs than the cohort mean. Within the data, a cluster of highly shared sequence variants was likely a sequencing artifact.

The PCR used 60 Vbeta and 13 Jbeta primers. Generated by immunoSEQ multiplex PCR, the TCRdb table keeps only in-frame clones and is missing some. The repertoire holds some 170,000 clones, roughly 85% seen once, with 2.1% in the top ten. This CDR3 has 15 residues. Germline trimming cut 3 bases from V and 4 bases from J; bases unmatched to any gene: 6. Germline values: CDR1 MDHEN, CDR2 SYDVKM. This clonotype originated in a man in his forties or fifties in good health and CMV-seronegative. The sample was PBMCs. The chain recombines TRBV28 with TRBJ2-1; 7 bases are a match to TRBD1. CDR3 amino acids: CASSFGQAGYNEQFF. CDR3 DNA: TGTGCCAGCAGTTTCGGACAGGCGGGTTACAATGAGCAGTTCTTC.